This T cell receptor (beta chain) emerged from a study of blood T cell repertoires in COVID-19. The CDR3 is 14 residues long. V lost 7 bases to trimming and J lost 3 bases; unmatched junction nucleotides: 8. From germline, CDR1 is SNHLY and CDR2 FYNNEI. How the authors handled the data: Cell counts per sample came from amplifying reference gene primers. This table comes from immunoSEQ multiplex PCR, and its TCRdb copy is limited to in-frame clones, with some not included. The V and J calls and clone size come from that table; D and trimming were worked out from the DNA. This sample has about 40,000 clones, with approximately 90% found just once.

The source is a human donor in a cohort sampled during active COVID-19. This chain joins TRBV2 and TRBJ1-1; 7 bases match TRBD1. The specimen was peripheral blood. The CDR3 is CASKGAGGYTEAFF. CDR3 sequence (DNA): TGTGCCAGCAAGGGGGCAGGGGGGTACACTGAAGCTTTCTTT.